This T cell receptor beta chain was obtained from a study of T cells in Graves' hyperthyroidism and ophthalmopathy. A remark on this clonotype: Its specificity is not known.

Approximately 10 ml of fresh peripheral blood supplied the PBMCs. The study's findings and limits: Blood also contained most expanded thyroid clonotypes above 0.001.

From germline, CDR1 is DFQATT and CDR2 SNEGSKA (reference sequence). The CDR3 is made up of 16 amino acids. With 6 bases removed from V and 1 base from J, the gap between germline ends came to 19 bases. TCR beta CDR3 regions were amplified from RNA transcripts. Using the HTBI primer set, a first-round RT-PCR was run on the TCR CDR3. TCRdb re-called the multiplex PCR reads with MiXCR, one entry per CDR3 protein. The repertoire includes approximately 410,000 distinct CDR3 sequences, about 14% of them detected once, and about 13% sits in the top ten. V gene TRBV20-1 combines with J gene TRBJ1-5; the D is unclear. The sequencing sample was made of blood. This clonotype was obtained from a man between 18 and 35 years old with Graves' ophthalmopathy. In DNA form, the CDR3 reads TGCAGTGCCCCCACAAGCTTACGAGGGAGCAATCAGCCCCAGCATTTT. This translates into CSAPTSLRGSNQPQHF.